A selection of T cell receptor beta chains follows, all from one sample in a study of cytotoxic CD8 clonotypes in ibrutinib-treated CLL. Produced via immunoSEQ multiplex PCR; TCRdb's table is partial and in-frame only. The sample holds about 84,000 clones, around 84% seen once. The sample was PBMCs, taken before ibrutinib treatment. These receptors originate from a human donor with chronic lymphocytic leukemia. Each CDR3 is given with its conserved first and last residue. The D gene is left open where the match is weak. Clone size is given for some rows only: seen once, a few or many times, or a class if the clone is expanded.

clone size | J gene | D gene | V gene | CDR3 DNA | CDR3 protein
- | TRBJ2-5 | TRBD1 | TRBV28 | TGTGCCAGCAGTAGGCTCCGGGACAGCAAAGAGACCCAGTACTTC | CASSRLRDSKETQYF
- | TRBJ2-1 | TRBD2 | TRBV7-2 | TGTGCCAGCGGACCCGGACTAGCGGGGGAAAAGCAGTTCTTC | CASGPGLAGEKQFF
- | TRBJ2-7 | - | TRBV7-3 | TGTGCCAGCAGCTTAACGGGGCAGACCTACGAGCAGTACTTC | CASSLTGQTYEQYF
- | TRBJ2-3 | TRBD2 | TRBV18 | TGTGCCAGCTCACCACGGGCGCTAGCGGGAGATGCAGATACGCAGTATTTT | CASSPRALAGDADTQYF
few | TRBJ2-1 | TRBD1 | TRBV13 | TGTGCCAGCAGCCCCAGGCAGGGGGCATTGAATGAGCAGTTCTTC | CASSPRQGALNEQFF
- | TRBJ1-1 | - | TRBV5-4 | TGTGCCAGCAGCTTGGCCCCGAACACTGAAGCTTTCTTT | CASSLAPNTEAFF
- | TRBJ1-1 | - | TRBV5-6 | TGTGCCAGCAGCCAGGGAACAGGCTTTGAAGCTTTCTTT | CASSQGTGFEAFF
few | TRBJ1-5 | TRBD1 | TRBV15 | TGTGCCACCAGCGCCCGACAGGGAGGTCAGCCCCAGCATTTT | CATSARQGGQPQHF
few | TRBJ2-7 | TRBD1 | TRBV29-1 | TGCAGCGTGATGGCACCGGGACAGGGGGACCTGAGCGAGCAGTACTTC | CSVMAPGQGDLSEQYF
once | TRBJ1-2 | TRBD1 | TRBV15 | TGTGCCACCAGCAGAGTAACAGGACAGGGGCCTTATGGCTACACCTTC | CATSRVTGQGPYGYTF
few | TRBJ2-2 | - | TRBV6-1 | TGTGCCAGCAGTGAAGGGTTCGGCTACTCCGGGGAGCTGTTTTTT | CASSEGFGYSGELFF
- | TRBJ1-2 | TRBD1 | TRBV30 | TGTGCCTGGAGTCCCGGGACAGGGGGTATTTTGGGATACGGCTACACCTTC | CAWSPGTGGILGYGYTF
- | TRBJ1-2 | - | TRBV28 | TGTGCCAGCAGTCCAGGGGACCGAGAAGTTTATGGCTACACCTTC | CASSPGDREVYGYTF
once | TRBJ1-4 | TRBD1 | TRBV27 | TGTGCCAGCAAACCCGGGACAGGCCAGGGAAAACTGTTTTTT | CASKPGTGQGKLFF
- | TRBJ1-2 | - | TRBV10-3 | TGTGCCACCGCCTCGGACCCCTCGGGCTATGGCTACACCTTC | CATASDPSGYGYTF
- | TRBJ1-4 | - | TRBV30 | TGTGCCTGGAGTGGGACCGGGACGAGGAGAGAAAAACTGTTTTTT | CAWSGTGTRREKLFF
- | TRBJ1-1 | TRBD1 | TRBV7-6 | TGTGCCAGCAGCTTAGTCCAGGGGGCTGTCAACACTGAAGCTTTCTTT | CASSLVQGAVNTEAFF
- | TRBJ2-7 | - | TRBV6-6 | TGTGCCAGCAGCCCTAGGTTTGGATCCGAGCAGTACTTC | CASSPRFGSEQYF